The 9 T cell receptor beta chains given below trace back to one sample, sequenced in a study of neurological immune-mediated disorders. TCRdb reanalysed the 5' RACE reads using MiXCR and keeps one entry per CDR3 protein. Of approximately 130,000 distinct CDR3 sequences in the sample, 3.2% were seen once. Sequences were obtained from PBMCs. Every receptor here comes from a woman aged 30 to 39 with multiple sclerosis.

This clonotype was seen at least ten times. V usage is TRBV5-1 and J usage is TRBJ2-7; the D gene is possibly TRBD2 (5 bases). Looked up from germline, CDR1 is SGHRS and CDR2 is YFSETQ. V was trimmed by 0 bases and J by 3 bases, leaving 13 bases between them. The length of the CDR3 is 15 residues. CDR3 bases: TGCGCCAGCAGCTTGGGAGGGAACAAGATCTACGAGCAGTACTTC. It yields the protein CASSLGGNKIYEQYF.

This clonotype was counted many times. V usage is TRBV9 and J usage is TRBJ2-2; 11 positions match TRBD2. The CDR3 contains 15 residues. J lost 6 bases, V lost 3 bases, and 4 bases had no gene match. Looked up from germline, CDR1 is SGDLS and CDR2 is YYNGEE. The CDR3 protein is CASSGYSGGAGELFF. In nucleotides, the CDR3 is TGTGCCAGCAGCGGCTATAGCGGGGGGGCCGGGGAGCTGTTTTTT.

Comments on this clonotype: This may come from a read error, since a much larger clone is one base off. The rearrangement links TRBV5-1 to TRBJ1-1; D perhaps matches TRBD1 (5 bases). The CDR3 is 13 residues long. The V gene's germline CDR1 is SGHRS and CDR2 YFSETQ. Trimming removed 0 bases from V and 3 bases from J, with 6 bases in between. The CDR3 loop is CASSLGRDTEAFF. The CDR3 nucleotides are TGCGCCAGCAGCTTGGGCAGGGACACTGAAGCTTTCTTT.

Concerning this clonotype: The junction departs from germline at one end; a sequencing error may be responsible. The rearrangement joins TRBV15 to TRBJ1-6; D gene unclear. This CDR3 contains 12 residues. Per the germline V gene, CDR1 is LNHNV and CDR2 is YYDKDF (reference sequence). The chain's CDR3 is CATSGANSTLNF. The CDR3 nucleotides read TGTGCCACCAGCGGTGCTAATTCAACCCTCAACTTT.

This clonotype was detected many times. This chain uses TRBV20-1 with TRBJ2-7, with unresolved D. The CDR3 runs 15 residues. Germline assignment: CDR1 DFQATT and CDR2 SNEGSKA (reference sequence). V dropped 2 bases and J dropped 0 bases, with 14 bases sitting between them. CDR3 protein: CSARSGRRSSYEQYF. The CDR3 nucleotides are TGCAGTGCTAGATCAGGCAGGAGAAGCTCCTACGAGCAGTACTTC.

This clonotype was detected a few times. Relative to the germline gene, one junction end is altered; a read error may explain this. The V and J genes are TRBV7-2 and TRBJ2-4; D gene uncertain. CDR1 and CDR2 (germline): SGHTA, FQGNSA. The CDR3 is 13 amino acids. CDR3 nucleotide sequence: TGTGCCAGCAGTCTCGGTCCCAAAAAAATTCAGTACTTC. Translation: CASSLGPKKIQYF.

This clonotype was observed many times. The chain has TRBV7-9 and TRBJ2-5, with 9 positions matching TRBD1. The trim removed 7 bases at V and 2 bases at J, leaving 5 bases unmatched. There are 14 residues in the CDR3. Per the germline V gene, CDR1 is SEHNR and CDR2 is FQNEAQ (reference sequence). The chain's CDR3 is CASTDRGDQETQYF. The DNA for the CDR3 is TGTGCCAGCACCGACAGGGGGGATCAAGAGACCCAGTACTTC.

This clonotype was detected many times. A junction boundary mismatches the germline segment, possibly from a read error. CDR3 residues: CASSLAAQGTDF. In nucleotides, the CDR3 is TGTGCCAGCAGCTTAGCTGCGCAGGGAACCGACTTT. The V gene is TRBV7-9, the J gene TRBJ1-1; perhaps TRBD1 as D (5 bases). Germline CDR1 is SEHNR and CDR2 is FQNEAQ (reference sequence). The CDR3 has 12 amino acids.

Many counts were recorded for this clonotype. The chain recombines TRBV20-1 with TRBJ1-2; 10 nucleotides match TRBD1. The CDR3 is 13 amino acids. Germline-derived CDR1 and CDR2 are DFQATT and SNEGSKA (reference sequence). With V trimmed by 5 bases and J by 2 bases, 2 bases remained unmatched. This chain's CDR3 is CSAWTGGNYGYTF. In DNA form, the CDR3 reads TGCAGTGCTTGGACAGGGGGAAACTATGGCTACACCTTC.